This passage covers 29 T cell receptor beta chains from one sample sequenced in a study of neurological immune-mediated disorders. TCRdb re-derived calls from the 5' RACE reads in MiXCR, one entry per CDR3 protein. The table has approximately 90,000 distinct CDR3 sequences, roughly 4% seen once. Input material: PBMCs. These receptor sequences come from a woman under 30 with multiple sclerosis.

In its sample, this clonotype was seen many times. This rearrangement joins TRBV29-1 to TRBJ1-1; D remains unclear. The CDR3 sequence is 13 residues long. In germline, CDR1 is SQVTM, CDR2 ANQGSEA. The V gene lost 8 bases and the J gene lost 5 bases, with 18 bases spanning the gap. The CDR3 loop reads CSTGEVATTEAFF. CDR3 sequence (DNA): TGCAGCACCGGCGAGGTCGCTACGACTGAAGCTTTCTTT.

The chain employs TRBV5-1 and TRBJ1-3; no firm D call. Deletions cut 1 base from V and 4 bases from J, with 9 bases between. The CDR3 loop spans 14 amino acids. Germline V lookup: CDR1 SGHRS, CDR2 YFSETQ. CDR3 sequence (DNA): TGCGCCAGCAGCTTGATTGGTCAGGGAAACACCATATATTTT. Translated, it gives CASSLIGQGNTIYF.

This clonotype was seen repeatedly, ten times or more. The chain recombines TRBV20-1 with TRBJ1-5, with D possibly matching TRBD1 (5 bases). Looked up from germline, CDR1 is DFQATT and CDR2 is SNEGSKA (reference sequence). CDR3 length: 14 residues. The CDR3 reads CSQCTGWSNQPQHF. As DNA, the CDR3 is TGCAGCCAATGTACAGGCTGGAGCAATCAGCCCCAGCATTTT.

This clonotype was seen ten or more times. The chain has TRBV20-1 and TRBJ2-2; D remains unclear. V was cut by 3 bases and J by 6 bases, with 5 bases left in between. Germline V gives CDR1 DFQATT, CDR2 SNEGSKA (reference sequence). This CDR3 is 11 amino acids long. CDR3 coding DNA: TGCAGTGCTAGCGGGCCCGGGGAGCTGTTTTTT. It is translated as CSASGPGELFF.

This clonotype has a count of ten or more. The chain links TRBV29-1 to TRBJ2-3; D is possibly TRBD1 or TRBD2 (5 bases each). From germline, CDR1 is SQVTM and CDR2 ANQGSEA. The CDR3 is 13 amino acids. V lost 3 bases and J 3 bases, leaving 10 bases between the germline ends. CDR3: CSVDSEGTDTQYF. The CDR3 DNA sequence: TGCAGCGTTGACTCCGAGGGGACAGATACGCAGTATTTT.

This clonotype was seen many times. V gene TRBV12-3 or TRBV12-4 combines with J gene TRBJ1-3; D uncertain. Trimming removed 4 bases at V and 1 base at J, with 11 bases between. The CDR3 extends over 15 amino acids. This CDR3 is CASSSEGFSGNTIYF. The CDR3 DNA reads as TGTGCCAGCAGTTCAGAGGGCTTTTCTGGAAACACCATATATTTT.

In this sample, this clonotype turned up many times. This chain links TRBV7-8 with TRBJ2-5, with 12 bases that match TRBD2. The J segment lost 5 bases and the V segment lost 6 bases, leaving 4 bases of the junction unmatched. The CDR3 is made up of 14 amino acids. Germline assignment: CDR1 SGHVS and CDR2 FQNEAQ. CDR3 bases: TGTGCCAGCAGTCTAGCGGGGGGGCGTGAGACCCAGTACTTC. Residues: CASSLAGGRETQYF.

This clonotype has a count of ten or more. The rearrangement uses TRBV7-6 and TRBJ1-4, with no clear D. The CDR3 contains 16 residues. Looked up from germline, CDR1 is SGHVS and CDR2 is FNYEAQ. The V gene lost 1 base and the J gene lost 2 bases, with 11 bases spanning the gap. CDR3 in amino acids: CASSLGFLATNEKLFF. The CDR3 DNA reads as TGTGCCAGCAGCTTAGGGTTTTTGGCGACTAATGAAAAACTGTTTTTT. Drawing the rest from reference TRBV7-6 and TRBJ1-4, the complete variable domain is GAGVSQSPRYKVTKRGQDVALRCDPISGHVSLYWYRQALGQGPEFLTYFNYEAQQDKSGLPNDRFSAERPEGSISTLTIQRTEQRDSAMYRCASSLGFLATNEKLFFGSGTQLSVL.

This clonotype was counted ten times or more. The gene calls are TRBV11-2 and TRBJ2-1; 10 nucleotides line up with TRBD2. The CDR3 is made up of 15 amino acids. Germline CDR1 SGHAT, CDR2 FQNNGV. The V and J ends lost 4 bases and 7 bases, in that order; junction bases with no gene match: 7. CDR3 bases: TGTGCCAGCAGCTCGAGCGGGAGGGCGAAAAATGAGCAGTTCTTC. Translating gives CASSSSGRAKNEQFF.

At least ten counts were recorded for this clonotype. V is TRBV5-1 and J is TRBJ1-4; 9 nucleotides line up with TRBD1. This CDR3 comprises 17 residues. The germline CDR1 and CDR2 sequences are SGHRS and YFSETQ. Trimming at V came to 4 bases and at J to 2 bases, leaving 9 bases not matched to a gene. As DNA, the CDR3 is TGCGCCAGCAGCCGACTACAGGGGGCTGGGACTAATGAAAAACTGTTTTTT. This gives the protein CASSRLQGAGTNEKLFF.

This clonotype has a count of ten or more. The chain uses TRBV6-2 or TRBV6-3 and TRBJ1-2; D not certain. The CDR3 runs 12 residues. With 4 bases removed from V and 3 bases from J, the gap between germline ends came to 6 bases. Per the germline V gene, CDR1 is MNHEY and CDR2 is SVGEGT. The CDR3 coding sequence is TGTGCCAGCAGTTTTCCCGACTATGGCTACACCTTC. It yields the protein CASSFPDYGYTF.

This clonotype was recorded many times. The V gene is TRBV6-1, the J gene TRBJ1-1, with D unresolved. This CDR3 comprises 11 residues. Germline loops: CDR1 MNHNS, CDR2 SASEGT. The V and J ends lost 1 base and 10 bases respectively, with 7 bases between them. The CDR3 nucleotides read TGTGCCAGCAGTGAAGAGGTTATAGCTTTCTTT. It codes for CASSEEVIAFF.

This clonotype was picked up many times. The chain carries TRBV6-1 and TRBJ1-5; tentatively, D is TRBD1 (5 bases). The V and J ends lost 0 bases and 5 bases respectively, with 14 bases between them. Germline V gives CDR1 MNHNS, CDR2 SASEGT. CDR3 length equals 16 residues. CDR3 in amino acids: CASSEARVRVYQPQHF. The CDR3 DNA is TGTGCCAGCAGTGAAGCTAGAGTCAGGGTATATCAGCCCCAGCATTTT.

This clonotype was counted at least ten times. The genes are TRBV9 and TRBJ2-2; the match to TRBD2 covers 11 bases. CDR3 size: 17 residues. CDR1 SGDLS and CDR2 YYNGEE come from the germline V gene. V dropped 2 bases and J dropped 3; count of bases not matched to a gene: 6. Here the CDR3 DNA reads TGTGCCAGCAGCGTGGGTAGCGGGAGGGCGTACACCGGGGAGCTGTTTTTT. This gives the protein CASSVGSGRAYTGELFF.

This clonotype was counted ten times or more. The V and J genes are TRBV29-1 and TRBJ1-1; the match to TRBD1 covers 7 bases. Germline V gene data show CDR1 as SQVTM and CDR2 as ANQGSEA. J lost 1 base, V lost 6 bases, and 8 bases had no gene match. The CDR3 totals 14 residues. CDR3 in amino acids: CSVNNQGGNTEAFF. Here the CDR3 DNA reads TGCAGCGTCAATAATCAGGGGGGGAACACTGAAGCTTTCTTT.

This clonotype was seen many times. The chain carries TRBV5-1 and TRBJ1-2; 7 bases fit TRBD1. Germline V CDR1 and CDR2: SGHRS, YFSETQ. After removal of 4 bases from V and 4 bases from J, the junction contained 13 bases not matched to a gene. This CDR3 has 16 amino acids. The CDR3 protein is CASSPRWDRTVYGYTF. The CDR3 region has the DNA TGCGCCAGCAGCCCAAGGTGGGACAGAACCGTCTATGGCTACACCTTC.

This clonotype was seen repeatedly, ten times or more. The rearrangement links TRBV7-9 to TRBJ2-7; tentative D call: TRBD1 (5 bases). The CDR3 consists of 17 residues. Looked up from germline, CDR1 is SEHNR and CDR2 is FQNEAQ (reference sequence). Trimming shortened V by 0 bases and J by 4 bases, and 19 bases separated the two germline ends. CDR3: CASSLALGAPFPYEQYF. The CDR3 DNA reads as TGTGCCAGCAGCTTAGCGTTAGGGGCCCCATTTCCTTACGAGCAGTACTTC.

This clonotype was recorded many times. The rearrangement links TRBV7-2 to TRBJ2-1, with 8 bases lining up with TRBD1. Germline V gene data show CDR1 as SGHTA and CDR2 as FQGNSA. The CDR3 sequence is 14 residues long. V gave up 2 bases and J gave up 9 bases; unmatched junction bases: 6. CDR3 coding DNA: TGTGCCAGCAGCTTACAGACAGGGGACGGTGAGCAGTTCTTC. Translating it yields CASSLQTGDGEQFF.

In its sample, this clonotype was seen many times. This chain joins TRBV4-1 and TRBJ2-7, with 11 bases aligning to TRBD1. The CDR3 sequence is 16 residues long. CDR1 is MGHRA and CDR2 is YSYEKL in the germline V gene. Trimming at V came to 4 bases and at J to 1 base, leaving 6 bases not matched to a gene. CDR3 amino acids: CASSRTGGAGSYEQYF. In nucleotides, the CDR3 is TGCGCCAGCAGCCGGACAGGGGGCGCTGGGTCCTACGAGCAGTACTTC.

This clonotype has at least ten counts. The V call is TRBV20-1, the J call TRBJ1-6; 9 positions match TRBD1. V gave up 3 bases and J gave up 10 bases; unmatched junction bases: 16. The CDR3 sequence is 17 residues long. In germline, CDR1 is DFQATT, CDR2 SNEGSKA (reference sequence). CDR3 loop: CSASWPWTGAGESPLHF. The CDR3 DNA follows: TGCAGTGCTAGTTGGCCCTGGACAGGGGCAGGGGAGTCACCCCTCCACTTT.

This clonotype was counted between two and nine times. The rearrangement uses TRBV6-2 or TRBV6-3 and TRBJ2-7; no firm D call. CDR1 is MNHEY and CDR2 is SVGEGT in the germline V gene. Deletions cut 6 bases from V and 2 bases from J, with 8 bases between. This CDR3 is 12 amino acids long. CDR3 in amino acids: CASRTSTYEQYF. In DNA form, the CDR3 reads TGTGCCAGCAGGACCAGTACCTACGAGCAGTACTTC.

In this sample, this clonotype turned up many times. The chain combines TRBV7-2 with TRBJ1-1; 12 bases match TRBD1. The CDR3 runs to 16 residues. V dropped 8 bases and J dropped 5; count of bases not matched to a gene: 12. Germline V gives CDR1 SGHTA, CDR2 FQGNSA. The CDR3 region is CASGPRDRGLGTEAFF. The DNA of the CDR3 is TGTGCCAGCGGCCCACGGGACAGGGGGCTGGGGACTGAAGCTTTCTTT.

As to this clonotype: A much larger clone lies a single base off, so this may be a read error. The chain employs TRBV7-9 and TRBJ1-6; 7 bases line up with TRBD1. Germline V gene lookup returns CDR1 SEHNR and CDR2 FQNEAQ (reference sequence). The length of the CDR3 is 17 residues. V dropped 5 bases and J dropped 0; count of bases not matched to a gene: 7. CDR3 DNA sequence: TGTGCCAGCAGCCGGGACAGTCACTACTCCTATAATTCACCCCTCCACTTT. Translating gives CASSRDSHYSYNSPLHF.

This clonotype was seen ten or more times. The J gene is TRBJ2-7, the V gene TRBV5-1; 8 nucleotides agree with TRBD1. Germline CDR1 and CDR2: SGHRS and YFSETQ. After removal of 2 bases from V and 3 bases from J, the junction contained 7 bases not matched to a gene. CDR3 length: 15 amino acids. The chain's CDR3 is CASSLPGTGFYEQYF. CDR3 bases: TGCGCCAGCAGCTTACCCGGGACAGGTTTCTACGAGCAGTACTTC.

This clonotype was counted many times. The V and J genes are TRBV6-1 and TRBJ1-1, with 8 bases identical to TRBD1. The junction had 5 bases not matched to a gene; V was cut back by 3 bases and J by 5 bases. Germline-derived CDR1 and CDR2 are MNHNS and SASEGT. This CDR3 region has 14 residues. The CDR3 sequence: CASSDGQGGTEAFF. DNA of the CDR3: TGTGCCAGCAGTGACGGACAGGGTGGGACTGAAGCTTTCTTT.

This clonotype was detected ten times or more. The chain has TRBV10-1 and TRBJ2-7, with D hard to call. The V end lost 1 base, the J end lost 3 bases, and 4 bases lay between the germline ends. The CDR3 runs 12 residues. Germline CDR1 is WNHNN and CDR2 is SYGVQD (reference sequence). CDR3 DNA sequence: TGCGCCAGCAGTGAGTTGGGCTACGAGCAGTACTTC. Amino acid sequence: CASSELGYEQYF.

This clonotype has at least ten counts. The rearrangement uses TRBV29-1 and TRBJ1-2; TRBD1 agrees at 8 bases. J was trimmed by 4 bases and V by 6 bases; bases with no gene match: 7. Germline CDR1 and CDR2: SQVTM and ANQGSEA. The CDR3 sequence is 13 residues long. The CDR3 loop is CSVLRTGTYGYTF. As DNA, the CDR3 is TGCAGCGTACTACGGACAGGGACCTATGGCTACACCTTC.

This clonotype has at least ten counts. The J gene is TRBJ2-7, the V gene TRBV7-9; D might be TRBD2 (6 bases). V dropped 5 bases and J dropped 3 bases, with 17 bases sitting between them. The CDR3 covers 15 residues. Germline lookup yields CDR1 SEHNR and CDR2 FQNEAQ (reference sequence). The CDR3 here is CASSPSRGSGYEQYF. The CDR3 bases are TGTGCCAGCAGCCCCAGTCGGGGTAGCGGCTACGAGCAGTACTTC.

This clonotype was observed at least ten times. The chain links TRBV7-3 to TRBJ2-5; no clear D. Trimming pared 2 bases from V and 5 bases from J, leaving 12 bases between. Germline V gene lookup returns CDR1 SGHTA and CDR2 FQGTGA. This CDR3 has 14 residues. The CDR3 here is CASSLRSVGETQYF. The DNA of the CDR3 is TGTGCCAGCAGCTTACGGAGTGTGGGGGAGACCCAGTACTTC.